This TCR beta chain was identified during a study of blood T cell repertoires in COVID-19. There are a few counts of this clone. The sample holds other DNA sequences that translate to the same CDR3. The data were produced by immunoSEQ multiplex PCR, yet TCRdb's version contains in-frame clones alone and is incomplete. This table holds 270,000 or so clones, 84% found once. Germline V CDR1 and CDR2: KGHSH, LQKENI. CDR3 length: 15 residues. The V segment lost 3 bases and the J segment 2 bases; nucleotides outside the gene matches: 0. This TCR came from a human donor with COVID-19, enrolled during active disease. The donor label of this sample is uncertain. Specimen: peripheral blood. The V and J genes are TRBV18 and TRBJ2-6; 8 nucleotides line up with TRBD1. The CDR3 DNA is TGTGCCAGCTCACCGACAGGGGCTGGGGCCAACGTCCTGACTTTC. This encodes CASSPTGAGANVLTF.